This T cell receptor (beta chain) was sequenced in a study of blood T cell repertoires in COVID-19. Participant age was about 18 to 95 years, and participants resided in fewer than 30 US areas. Profiled with immunoSEQ multiplex PCR; TCRdb holds only in-frame clones, not every one. The sample includes approximately 400,000 clones, about 90% of them seen just once. The CDR3 is 14 amino acids. Germline assignment: CDR1 GTSNPN and CDR2 SVGIG (reference sequence). Trimming took 3 bases from V and 7 from J, leaving 18 bases between them. The rearrangement joins TRBV30 to TRBJ1-2; D uncertain. The sequence came from a man aged 25-45 years who had recovered from COVID-19. The sample taken for sequencing was PBMCs or T cells enriched from blood (not recorded which). CDR3 loop: CAWSVVTGFGGYTF. CDR3 coding DNA: TGTGCCTGGAGCGTGGTGACGGGGTTCGGTGGCTACACCTTC. Full variable domain (outside the CDR3, taken from reference TRBV30 and TRBJ1-2): SQTIHQWPATLVQPVGSPLSLECTVEGTSNPNLYWYRQAAGRGLQLLFYSVGIGQISSEVPQNLSASRPQDRQFILSSKKLLLSDSGFYLCAWSVVTGFGGYTFGSGTRLTVV.